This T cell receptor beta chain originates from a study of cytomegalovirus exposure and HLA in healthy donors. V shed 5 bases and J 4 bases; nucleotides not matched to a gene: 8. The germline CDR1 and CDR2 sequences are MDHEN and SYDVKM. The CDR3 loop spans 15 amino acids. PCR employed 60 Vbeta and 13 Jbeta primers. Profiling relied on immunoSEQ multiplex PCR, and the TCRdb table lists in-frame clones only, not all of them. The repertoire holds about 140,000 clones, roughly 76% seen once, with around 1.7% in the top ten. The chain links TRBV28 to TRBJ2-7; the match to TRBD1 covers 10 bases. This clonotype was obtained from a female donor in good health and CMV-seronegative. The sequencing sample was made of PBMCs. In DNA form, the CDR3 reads TGTGCCAGCAGTCGGCCGGGACAGGGGCTTTACGAGCAGTACTTC. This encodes CASSRPGQGLYEQYF.